Below are 26 T cell receptor beta chains sequenced from a single sample in a study of a mutant IDH1 vaccine in newly diagnosed glioma. Time point in this sample: week 11, during vaccination. In the vaccine, a single dose held 300 ug of the mutant IDH1 20-mer peptide, along with topical imiquimod. Assay: immunoSEQ multiplex PCR; the TCRdb copy retains only in-frame clones and omits some. The table has under 55,000 clones, over 75% seen once. Their specific antigens are unknown. The specimen comprised PBMCs, sampled from a glioma patient whose treatment included an IDH1 peptide vaccine. These receptors were obtained from a man aged 50-60 years with glioma.

The V gene is TRBV5-4, the J gene TRBJ1-1; D call uncertain. V was pared by 0 bases and J by 3 bases, with 9 bases between. The V gene's germline CDR1 is SGHNT and CDR2 YYREEE (reference sequence). The CDR3 runs 14 residues. In DNA, the CDR3 is TGTGCCAGCAGCTTGGAAGGCCTGTACACTGAAGCTTTCTTT. This translates into CASSLEGLYTEAFF.

V gene TRBV7-9 combines with J gene TRBJ1-5; maybe TRBD1 (5 bases). Trimming pared 5 bases from V and 6 bases from J, leaving 17 bases between. The CDR3 runs to 15 residues. Germline V gene sequence: CDR1 SEHNR, CDR2 FQNEAQ (reference sequence). Written as DNA, the CDR3 is TGTGCCAGCAGCGCCACGACAATCGGGGGTCAGCCCCAGCATTTT. It translates to CASSATTIGGQPQHF.

The V call is TRBV6-5, the J call TRBJ1-1; D gene ambiguous. Trimming removed 2 bases at V and 7 bases at J, with 11 bases between. This CDR3 comprises 13 residues. From germline, CDR1 is MNHEY and CDR2 SVGAGI. The CDR3 nucleotides read TGTGCCAGCAGTTACCTTTCCCCCGGTGAAGCTTTCTTT. Protein: CASSYLSPGEAFF.

This sequence joins TRBV4-1 and TRBJ2-2; D is uncertain. This CDR3 has 16 residues. CDR1 MGHRA and CDR2 YSYEKL come from the germline V gene. The V end was cut by 1 base, the J end by 6 bases, with 15 bases between. CDR3 bases: TGCGCCAGCAGCCAAGCAAATATGGTTCTGGCCGGGGAGCTGTTTTTT. Its translation: CASSQANMVLAGELFF.

The chain is built from TRBV27 and TRBJ1-6; TRBD1 aligns across 7 bases. There are 16 residues in the CDR3. V lost 3 bases and J lost 7; bases outside the gene matches: 9. Germline-derived CDR1 and CDR2 are MNHEY and SMNVEV (reference sequence). In DNA form, the CDR3 reads TGTGCCAGCAGTTTGGCCGGCAGGGGGAGAAATTCACCCCTCCACTTT. It encodes CASSLAGRGRNSPLHF.

This sequence joins TRBV4-3 and TRBJ2-3; TRBD1 aligns across 9 bases. This CDR3 has 16 amino acids. The germline gives CDR1 LGHNA, CDR2 YSLEER. V lost 1 base, J lost 7 bases, and 9 bases stayed unmatched. Written as DNA, the CDR3 is TGCGCCAGCAGCCAAGCAACGACAGGGGGGCTAAATACGCAGTATTTT. Translated: CASSQATTGGLNTQYF.

The CDR3 region has the DNA TGTGCCAGCAAAGGGGACTTTCGGGAGACCCAGTACTTC. Translated: CASKGDFRETQYF. This chain connects TRBV2 to TRBJ2-5, with D possibly matching TRBD2 (6 bases). Germline V gene data show CDR1 as SNHLY and CDR2 as FYNNEI. V dropped 7 bases and J dropped 5 bases, with 14 bases sitting between them. The CDR3 has 13 amino acids.

This clone occurred once. The chain is built from TRBV12-5 and TRBJ2-2; 7 bases match TRBD2. J was trimmed by 3 bases and V by 1 base; bases with no gene match: 8. Germline CDR1 reads LGHNT; CDR2 reads FRNRAP. The CDR3 has 17 residues. CDR3 region: CASGLEWRGTHTGELFF. CDR3 nucleotide sequence: TGTGCTAGTGGTTTGGAGTGGCGGGGGACGCACACCGGGGAGCTGTTTTTT.

The chain is built from TRBV19 and TRBJ2-2, with D unclear. Germline V gives CDR1 LNHDA, CDR2 SQIVND (reference sequence). There are 13 residues in the CDR3. V was cut by 8 bases and J by 3 bases, with 10 bases left in between. The DNA of the CDR3 is TGTGCCAGTCGCGCCGTTGACACCGGGGAGCTGTTTTTT. Translating it yields CASRAVDTGELFF.

The chain combines TRBV7-2 with TRBJ1-1; possible D gene TRBD1, 5 bases. The germline V gene encodes CDR1 SGHTA and CDR2 FQGNSA. Trimming pared 6 bases from V and 1 base from J, leaving 9 bases between. This CDR3 contains 13 residues. The CDR3: CASSSDRNTEAFF. The CDR3 nucleotides are TGTGCCAGCAGTTCCGACAGGAACACTGAAGCTTTCTTT. Combining the CDR3 with reference TRBV7-2 and TRBJ1-1 gives the whole variable domain GAGVSQSPSNKVTEKGKDVELRCDPISGHTALYWYRQSLGQGLEFLIYFQGNSAPDKSGLPSDRFSAERTGGSVSTLTIQRTQQEDSAVYLCASSSDRNTEAFFGQGTRLTVV.

V usage is TRBV6-5 and J usage is TRBJ2-7; D is possibly TRBD1 (5 bases). The V gene lost 6 bases and the J gene lost 4 bases, with 16 bases spanning the gap. Germline V gene lookup returns CDR1 MNHEY and CDR2 SVGAGI. The CDR3 has 14 residues. In nucleotides, the CDR3 is TGTGCCAGCAGCCCGACCCTAGGGGTTTACGAGCAGTACTTC. Residues: CASSPTLGVYEQYF.

The chain couples TRBV9 to TRBJ1-6; D perhaps matches TRBD1 (6 bases). The CDR3 spans 15 residues. V was trimmed by 4 bases and J by 7 bases, leaving 15 bases between them. Germline V gene data show CDR1 as SGDLS and CDR2 as YYNGEE. The chain's CDR3 is CASSPLDSLNSPLHF. In DNA form, the CDR3 reads TGTGCCAGCAGCCCACTGGACAGTCTAAATTCACCCCTCCACTTT.

The chain couples TRBV18 to TRBJ2-1; 7 nucleotides line up with TRBD2. The CDR3 is made up of 16 amino acids. V was pared by 4 bases and J by 1 base, with 7 bases of the junction left unmatched. CDR1 and CDR2 (germline): KGHSH, LQKENI. CDR3 residues: CASSQEGSGSYNEQFF. The CDR3, as DNA: TGTGCCAGCTCACAGGAGGGTAGCGGGTCCTACAATGAGCAGTTCTTC. Filled out from reference TRBV18 and TRBJ2-1, the complete variable domain reads NAGVMQNPRHLVRRRGQEARLRCSPMKGHSHVYWYRQLPEEGLKFMVYLQKENIIDESGMPKERFSAEFPKEGPSILRIQQVVRGDSAAYFCASSQEGSGSYNEQFFGPGTRLTVL.

This sequence joins TRBV5-1 and TRBJ1-1, with a weak D call TRBD1 (5 bases). In germline, CDR1 is SGHRS, CDR2 YFSETQ. The V end lost 0 bases, the J end lost 1 base, and 13 bases lay between the germline ends. The CDR3 loop spans 16 amino acids. The CDR3 bases are TGCGCCAGCAGCTTGGTCCTGGGACCGACGAACACTGAAGCTTTCTTT. Protein: CASSLVLGPTNTEAFF.

The chain couples TRBV18 to TRBJ2-3, with 7 bases lining up with TRBD1. The CDR3 extends over 15 amino acids. From germline, CDR1 is KGHSH and CDR2 LQKENI. V dropped 2 bases and J dropped 2; count of bases not matched to a gene: 4. The CDR3 reads CASSPDRATTDTQYF. Here the CDR3 DNA reads TGTGCCAGCTCACCAGACAGGGCAACCACAGATACGCAGTATTTT. Together with reference TRBV18 and TRBJ2-3, the CDR3 gives the full variable domain: NAGVMQNPRHLVRRRGQEARLRCSPMKGHSHVYWYRQLPEEGLKFMVYLQKENIIDESGMPKERFSAEFPKEGPSILRIQQVVRGDSAAYFCASSPDRATTDTQYFGPGTRLTVL.

The V gene is TRBV6-5, the J gene TRBJ2-7; TRBD1 aligns across 7 bases. CDR3 length equals 13 residues. V gave up 5 bases and J gave up 6 bases; unmatched junction bases: 7. The germline gives CDR1 MNHEY, CDR2 SVGAGI. CDR3 nucleotide sequence: TGTGCCAGCAGTCAGACAGGGTCGGGCGAGCAGTACTTC. This encodes CASSQTGSGEQYF.

This chain links TRBV7-6 with TRBJ2-7; TRBD1 matches 7 bases. The CDR3 contains 14 residues. After removal of 4 bases from V and 0 bases from J, the junction contained 3 bases not matched to a gene. Germline assignment: CDR1 SGHVS and CDR2 FNYEAQ. The CDR3 DNA sequence: TGTGCCAGCAGCTCGACAGGGATCTCCTACGAGCAGTACTTC. Its protein is CASSSTGISYEQYF.

The CDR3 reads CASSHKTGKQPQHF. The CDR3 region has the DNA TGTGCCAGCTCTCACAAGACAGGTAAACAGCCCCAGCATTTT. The chain recombines TRBV18 with TRBJ1-5; weak D call: TRBD1 (6 bases). V lost 6 bases to trimming and J lost 7 bases, with 16 bases between them. CDR3 length: 14 residues. The germline gives CDR1 KGHSH, CDR2 LQKENI.

As to this clone: Germline and junction disagree at one end, which may indicate a read error. This chain uses TRBV5-1 with TRBJ2-7; D is undetermined. CDR1 and CDR2 (germline): SGHRS, YFSETQ. This CDR3 has 13 amino acids. As DNA, the CDR3 is TGCGCCAGCAGCTACCGGGCGAACTACGGGCAGTACTTC. Amino acids: CASSYRANYGQYF.

The chain couples TRBV7-8 to TRBJ1-4; the match to TRBD1 covers 9 bases. Trimming at V came to 0 bases and at J to 7 bases, leaving 9 bases not matched to a gene. Germline loops: CDR1 SGHVS, CDR2 FQNEAQ. CDR3 length: 17 amino acids. The CDR3 DNA follows: TGTGCCAGCAGCTTAGCCCTCACCCGGGGACAGGGTGAAAAACTGTTTTTT. Protein product: CASSLALTRGQGEKLFF.

The V call is TRBV18, the J call TRBJ2-3; 7 positions agree with TRBD1. CDR1 and CDR2 from the germline V gene are KGHSH and LQKENI. The CDR3 contains 15 residues. The J segment lost 4 bases and the V segment lost 3 bases, leaving 7 bases of the junction unmatched. The chain's CDR3 is CASSPRQGSADTQYF. In DNA, the CDR3 is TGTGCCAGCTCACCTCGACAGGGCAGCGCAGATACGCAGTATTTT.

This clone was detected only a few times. This chain joins TRBV4-3 and TRBJ2-1; 9 bases are shared with TRBD2. Germline CDR1 and CDR2: LGHNA and YSLEER. Trimming at V came to 0 bases and at J to 6 bases, leaving 9 bases not matched to a gene. This CDR3 contains 17 residues. CDR3 in amino acids: CASSQEAGGQLANEQFF. The CDR3 DNA follows: TGCGCCAGCAGCCAAGAAGCGGGGGGACAGTTAGCCAATGAGCAGTTCTTC.

The V call is TRBV10-3, the J call TRBJ1-1; TRBD1 is a possible D gene (5 bases). The CDR3 is made up of 14 amino acids. V was clipped by 4 bases and J by 0 bases, with 9 bases between them. From germline, CDR1 is ENHRY and CDR2 SYGVKD. The CDR3 sequence is CAISGQGLNTEAFF. In DNA, the CDR3 is TGTGCCATCAGTGGGCAGGGATTGAACACTGAAGCTTTCTTT.

The gene calls are TRBV4-2 and TRBJ1-2; perhaps TRBD1 as D (5 bases). Looked up from germline, CDR1 is LGHNA and CDR2 is YNFKEQ. V lost 4 bases, J lost 0 bases, and 18 bases lay in between. The CDR3 is 17 residues long. CDR3 in amino acids: CASSPPGGGGANYGYTF. In nucleotides, the CDR3 is TGTGCCAGCAGCCCGCCCGGGGGTGGGGGAGCTAACTATGGCTACACCTTC.

This chain connects TRBV7-2 to TRBJ2-5; 8 bases map to TRBD2. This CDR3 contains 17 residues. The V gene's germline CDR1 is SGHTA and CDR2 FQGNSA. J lost 3 bases, V lost 4 bases, and 13 bases had no gene match. CDR3 protein: CASSSGSVAGREETQYF. CDR3 nucleotide sequence: TGTGCCAGCAGCTCCGGTTCCGTAGCGGGAAGGGAAGAGACCCAGTACTTC.

The rearrangement joins TRBV5-1 to TRBJ2-2, with D uncertain. Germline V gene sequence: CDR1 SGHRS, CDR2 YFSETQ. This CDR3 region has 15 residues. V was trimmed by 0 bases and J by 3 bases, leaving 9 bases between them. The chain's CDR3 is CASSLAAVYTGELFF. Here the CDR3 DNA reads TGCGCCAGCAGCTTGGCCGCCGTCTACACCGGGGAGCTGTTTTTT.